Each of the 12 T cell receptor beta chains below was sequenced from the same sample in a study of blood T cell repertoires in COVID-19. Sequencing used immunoSEQ multiplex PCR; TCRdb keeps in-frame clones, though not all of them. The sample records about 250,000 clones, about 88% being singletons. The specimen was peripheral blood. The receptors were sampled from a woman in her forties who had recovered from COVID-19.

The V call is TRBV6-2 or TRBV6-3, the J call TRBJ1-6; 7 bases agree with TRBD1. Germline CDR1 reads MNHEY; CDR2 reads SVGEGT. The CDR3 length is 14 residues. The trim removed 6 bases at V and 9 bases at J, leaving 8 bases unmatched. The CDR3: CASSPTGASSPLHF. In nucleotides, the CDR3 is TGTGCCAGCAGCCCCACAGGGGCCTCTTCACCCCTCCACTTT.

The count of this clone is one. V and J are TRBV11-2 and TRBJ2-1; TRBD1 agrees at 7 bases. V shed 5 bases, J shed 4 bases, and the junction held 8 bases outside the gene matches. CDR1 is SGHAT and CDR2 is FQNNGV in the germline V gene. The CDR3 is made up of 15 amino acids. CDR3 region: CASSVGTGEYNEQFF. In DNA form, the CDR3 reads TGTGCCAGCAGCGTAGGTACAGGGGAGTACAATGAGCAGTTCTTC.

The rearrangement uses TRBV10-3 and TRBJ2-1; 10 nucleotides match TRBD1. Germline V lookup: CDR1 ENHRY, CDR2 SYGVKD. V lost 7 bases, J lost 5 bases, and 8 bases stayed unmatched. This CDR3 has 15 amino acids. CDR3 DNA: TGTGCCATCATGTCGTGGGACAGGGGTGACAATGAGCAGTTCTTC. Residues: CAIMSWDRGDNEQFF.

This clone turned up a few times. This chain uses TRBV25-1 with TRBJ1-2, with D possibly matching TRBD1 (5 bases). There are 16 residues in the CDR3. V lost 2 bases, J lost 6 bases, and 19 bases lay in between. CDR1 is MGHDK, CDR2 SYGVNS, per germline. The CDR3 loop reads CASSEHRTGGRDGYTF. The CDR3 DNA sequence: TGTGCCAGCAGTGAACATCGGACGGGGGGAAGGGATGGCTACACCTTC.

The chain employs TRBV3-1 (or the pseudogene TRBV3-2) and TRBJ2-3, with a tentative D call TRBD1 (6 bases). The germline V and J ends were trimmed by 4 bases and 4 bases, with 18 bases remaining between them. Germline-derived CDR1 and CDR2 are LGHDT and YNNKEL (reference sequence). The CDR3 runs 16 residues. CDR3 protein: CASSPYRVPHPDTQYF. The CDR3 DNA follows: TGTGCCAGCAGCCCCTACAGGGTCCCTCACCCAGATACGCAGTATTTT.

The table lists this clone with a few counts. The chain combines TRBV11-2 with TRBJ1-2; D unresolved. The CDR3 runs to 13 residues. V was cut by 7 bases and J by 1 base, with 10 bases left in between. From germline, CDR1 is SGHAT and CDR2 FQNNGV. The CDR3 DNA reads TGTGCCAGCAAGCACACAGATAACTATGGCTACACCTTC. It yields the protein CASKHTDNYGYTF.

This clone has only a few counts. The genes are TRBV2 and TRBJ2-6; perhaps TRBD1 as D (5 bases). CDR3 length: 15 residues. V was cut by 6 bases and J by 0 bases, with 9 bases left in between. The germline CDR1 and CDR2 sequences are SNHLY and FYNNEI. The CDR3 DNA reads as TGTGCCAGCAGCCCCGGACACTCTGGGGCCAACGTCCTGACTTTC. Translated, it gives CASSPGHSGANVLTF.

This chain links TRBV27 with TRBJ2-1, with 10 positions matching TRBD2. With 6 bases clipped from V and 1 base from J, the junction kept 15 bases outside the gene matches. The CDR3 loop spans 19 amino acids. Germline CDR1 is MNHEY and CDR2 is SMNVEV (reference sequence). This CDR3 reads CASSLLSGLAVGSYNEQFF. The CDR3 coding sequence is TGTGCCAGCAGCCTTCTGTCCGGACTAGCGGTTGGGTCCTACAATGAGCAGTTCTTC.

Notes on this clone: The junction departs from germline at one end; a sequencing error may be responsible. V is TRBV28 and J is TRBJ2-7; 8 nucleotides match TRBD1. Germline V gives CDR1 MDHEN, CDR2 SYDVKM. This CDR3 has 15 amino acids. CDR3 DNA: TGTGCCAGCAGTTTAGGACAGGGCCCCTCCAACGAGCAGTACTTC. This codes for CASSLGQGPSNEQYF. Drawing the rest from reference TRBV28 and TRBJ2-7, the complete variable domain is DVKVTQSSRYLVKRTGEKVFLECVQDMDHENMFWYRQDPGLGLRLIYFSYDVKMKEKGDIPEGYSVSREKKERFSLILESASTNQTSMYLCASSLGQGPSNEQYFGPGTRLTVT.

The genes are TRBV5-1 and TRBJ2-3; TRBD2 is a possible D gene (6 bases). With 4 bases removed from V and 0 bases from J, the gap between germline ends came to 30 bases. Germline CDR1 and CDR2: SGHRS and YFSETQ. The CDR3 covers 21 residues. The CDR3 DNA is TGCGCCAGCAGCCCGCGACCCAGCTTGGTATCTGGCGGGATAAGCACAGATACGCAGTATTTT. Translation gives CASSPRPSLVSGGISTDTQYF.

The gene calls are TRBV5-1 and TRBJ2-1; 7 bases are a match to TRBD2. The germline gives CDR1 SGHRS, CDR2 YFSETQ. The CDR3 loop spans 11 amino acids. Trimming removed 8 bases from V and 14 bases from J; junction bases left unmatched: 10. CDR3 DNA: TGCGCCAGGACAAGCGGGGAACCCGAGTTCTTC. Its translation: CARTSGEPEFF.

V is TRBV20-1 and J is TRBJ1-1; 7 bases line up with TRBD1. The V gene's germline CDR1 is DFQATT and CDR2 SNEGSKA (reference sequence). This CDR3 spans 11 amino acids. CDR3 bases: TGCAAGGGACAGAGGAACACTGAAGCTTTCTTT. Its protein is CKGQRNTEAFF.